This T cell receptor beta chain was sequenced in a study of PD-1 blockade in classical Hodgkin lymphoma. Whole-study context: The patients were dosed with nivolumab 3 mg/kg, infused intravenously every 2 weeks.

There was relapse after autologous stem cell transplantation in every patient, and there was variation in brentuximab vedotin exposure. Best response was recorded as complete response, partial response or progressive disease. Only in-frame clones appear in the TCRdb table, and some are missing; sequencing was by immunoSEQ multiplex PCR. This table holds 84,000 or so clones, around nine tenths found once. Germline V lookup: CDR1 GTSNPN, CDR2 SVGIG (reference sequence). V gave up 2 bases and J gave up 2 bases, with 16 bases separating them. This CDR3 spans 15 amino acids. The starting material was peripheral blood mononuclear cells (PBMCs), obtained before the second cycle of nivolumab. The sequence derives from a human donor with classical Hodgkin lymphoma. This rearrangement joins TRBV30 to TRBJ2-7; D may be TRBD1 or TRBD2 (6 bases each). The CDR3 spells CAWSNWGARTYEQYF. CDR3 in DNA: TGTGCCTGGAGTAACTGGGGGGCCAGGACCTACGAGCAGTACTTC.